This T cell receptor (beta chain) is drawn from a study of HIV-infected children after antiretroviral therapy interruption. The TCR library was built from RNA with a 3' RACE protocol and unique molecular identifiers. MiXCR was run by TCRdb on the 3' RACE reads, yielding one entry per CDR3 protein. The sample shows about 86,000 distinct CDR3 sequences, 5.5% to 8.5% of them seen only once. Treatment denoted: PENTA 11 planned treatment interruption arm or continuous ART arm. Trimming took 3 bases from V and 11 from J; bases not matched to a gene: 12. The CDR3 loop spans 15 amino acids. Germline loops: CDR1 MNHEY, CDR2 SMNVEV (reference sequence). Points from the study as a whole: Naive CD4+ CDR3 sharing between time points fell after interruption began.

This clonotype has at least ten counts. Antigen unknown. This sequence joins TRBV27 and TRBJ2-3; TRBD2 matches 9 bases. The clonotype was recovered from a pool of human donors with HIV. The sample consisted of CD45RA+ CD4+ T cells from PBMCs, pooled from several time points, taken from a donor given antiretroviral therapy, either interrupted or continuous. Subset reported: naive CD4+ CD45RA+ CD45RO- T cells. This CDR3 is CASSLEAGGGAVQYF. The CDR3 coding sequence is TGTGCCAGCAGTTTGGAAGCGGGGGGAGGGGCCGTGCAGTATTTT.